The clone carrying this T cell receptor (beta chain) appeared many times. Its matching antigen is unknown. TCRdb reanalysed the RT-PCR reads using MiXCR and keeps one entry per CDR3 protein. The sample comprises 150,000 to 200,000 distinct CDR3 sequences, approximately 10% of which are singletons, and around an eighth rests with the top ten. These data come from a study of response to subunit inactivated influenza vaccine. Overall study findings and caveats: Each seasonal influenza vaccination recruits few new T cells, the authors suggested.

The clonotype originates from a man aged 45-60 years who received an inactivated influenza vaccine. This specimen consisted of non-naive T cells sorted from PBMCs, obtained roughly 46 days after vaccination.

The CDR3 here is CASSLGDNYNEQFF. The CDR3 coding sequence is TGTGCCAGCAGCCTGGGGGACAACTACAATGAGCAGTTCTTC. V is TRBV7-9 and J is TRBJ2-1, with D perhaps TRBD1 (6 bases). Germline values: CDR1 SEHNR, CDR2 FQNEAQ (reference sequence). CDR3 length equals 14 residues. The germline V and J ends were trimmed by 5 bases and 3 bases, with 11 bases remaining between them. Based on the CDR3 plus reference TRBV7-9 and TRBJ2-1, the full variable domain is DTGVSQNPRHKITKRGQNVTFRCDPISEHNRLYWYRQTLGQGPEFLTYFQNEAQLEKSRLLSDRFSAERPKGSFSTLEIQRTEQGDSAMYLCASSLGDNYNEQFFGPGTRLTVL.